These T cell receptor beta chains were read from a single sample in a study of shared clonotypes between healthy human individuals. Generated by immunoSEQ multiplex PCR, the TCRdb table keeps only in-frame clones and is missing some. The sample gives roughly 570,000 clones, about 98% of which show up once; approximately 0.33% is in the top ten. Sequencing used naive CD8+ T cells sorted from blood. These receptors all come from a man aged 25 to 40 in good health. Each CDR3 is given with its conserved first and last residue.

cdr3_length	j_call	v_call	cdr3_aa
14	TRBJ2-2	TRBV7-2	CASSYAGPGGELFF
14	TRBJ1-2	TRBV27	CASTPRPSPGGYTF
14	TRBJ2-7	TRBV7-2	CASSVGGRAFEQYF
13	TRBJ2-7	TRBV29-1	CSVVSGGHYEQYF
16	TRBJ2-1	TRBV9	CASSVEARGWGNEQFF
15	TRBJ2-5	TRBV7-9	CASRDFRGTKETQYF
18	TRBJ1-2	TRBV4-1	CASSRLPGTGDTFYGYTF
15	TRBJ2-7	TRBV6-6	CASSYSLVQGYEQYF
19	TRBJ2-3	TRBV10-3	CAISGVIAGGPEGTDTQYF
12	TRBJ2-7	TRBV7-9	CASSPPAYEQYF
15	TRBJ2-7	TRBV27	CASRSYSGRDGEQYF
18	TRBJ2-3	TRBV7-9	CASSSLLGLAGDPDTQYF
14	TRBJ2-7	TRBV5-8	CASSHSGTSDEQYF
16	TRBJ2-1	TRBV27	CASSLISGGSYNEQFF
16	TRBJ2-2	TRBV10-3	CATGLAGGRGTGELFF
15	TRBJ2-3	TRBV2	CASSDLYGRADTQYF
15	TRBJ2-3	TRBV14	CASSLTGYEADTQYF
15	TRBJ2-7	TRBV4-1	CASSQGGDSYYEQYF
14	TRBJ2-7	TRBV27	CASSFGGDSYEQYF
14	TRBJ2-1	TRBV7-9	CASSLGLNYNEQFF
15	TRBJ2-1	TRBV19	CASSLKLSSYNEQFF
14	TRBJ2-5	TRBV11-2	CASSVAGTLQTQYF
15	TRBJ2-7	TRBV29-1	CSVQGTGGDVYEQYF
15	TRBJ1-2	TRBV27	CASSRTGHDSYGYTF
16	TRBJ2-1	TRBV6-6	CASSYKRSGTYNEQFF
14	TRBJ2-7	TRBV6-5	CASSHGLAGYEQYF
12	TRBJ2-1	TRBV29-1	CSVIPLAGDKFF
14	TRBJ2-2	TRBV7-9	CASSDGTTTGELFF
14	TRBJ2-7	TRBV7-8	CASSPAIGAYEQYF
13	TRBJ2-3	TRBV6-4	CASSRTTTDTQYF
15	TRBJ1-1	TRBV11-2	CASSPGQGAYTEAFF